These 25 T cell receptor beta chains were sequenced from one sample in a study of cytomegalovirus exposure and HLA in healthy donors (dated by TCRdb to the late 2010s). Library preparation employed the immunoSEQ multiplex PCR assay. A mixture of 60 forward primers for TCR Vbeta segments and 13 reverse primers for TCR Jbeta segments was used in the multiplex PCR. Imported from immuneACCESS, the table was reduced by TCRdb to in-frame sequences with V and J called. These copies leave out some clones; in studies compared against another copy, an unresolved V gene accounts for under half, and the cause of the remainder is not known. The sample records roughly 170,000 clones, roughly four fifths of which are singletons. The ten largest clones add up to under 5% of the sample. Sequenced: PBMCs. All receptors come from a man in his late teens or twenties in good health and CMV-seronegative.

The genes are TRBV6-1 and TRBJ2-7; 9 bases are shared with TRBD1. Germline CDR1 reads MNHNS; CDR2 reads SASEGT. This CDR3 region has 13 residues. The ends lost 1 base at V and 5 bases at J; junction bases unmatched: 0. In DNA, the CDR3 is TGTGCCAGCAGTGAAGGGACAGGGGACGAGCAGTACTTC. Translating gives CASSEGTGDEQYF.

CDR3 DNA: TGTGCCATCATGGTTAGCCTAGACTATGGCTACACCTTC. Its translation is CAIMVSLDYGYTF. The rearrangement links TRBV10-3 to TRBJ1-2; the D is unclear. Germline V lookup: CDR1 ENHRY, CDR2 SYGVKD. The CDR3 contains 13 residues. With 7 bases removed from V and 3 bases from J, the gap between germline ends came to 12 bases.

This clone was observed a single time. J is TRBJ1-1 and V is TRBV2; D gene unclear. This CDR3 has 15 amino acids. Germline V CDR1 and CDR2: SNHLY, FYNNEI. V was clipped by 1 base and J by 6 bases, with 15 bases between them. CDR3 in amino acids: CASSEVVNGGAEAFF. The CDR3 nucleotides read TGTGCCAGCAGTGAAGTTGTGAACGGAGGCGCTGAAGCTTTCTTT.

The chain recombines TRBV4-1 with TRBJ2-7; 12 nucleotides match TRBD2. V shed 5 bases and J 5 bases; nucleotides not matched to a gene: 7. The CDR3 sequence is 15 residues long. Germline V gene data show CDR1 as MGHRA and CDR2 as YSYEKL. DNA for the CDR3: TGCGCCAGCAGCTCAGGACTAGCGGGAAGAGACGAGCAGTACTTC. It translates to CASSSGLAGRDEQYF.

The genes are TRBV7-6 and TRBJ2-2; D possibly corresponds to TRBD1 (5 bases). Germline assignment: CDR1 SGHVS and CDR2 FNYEAQ. V was pared by 4 bases and J by 4 bases, with 16 bases between. CDR3 length equals 16 residues. DNA for the CDR3: TGTGCCAGCAGCTCCGACAGTAATACTTTCACCGGGGAGCTGTTTTTT. Its protein product is CASSSDSNTFTGELFF.

The chain is built from TRBV6-5 and TRBJ2-1; TRBD2 matches at 7 bases. The CDR3 consists of 15 residues. Germline assignment: CDR1 MNHEY and CDR2 SVGAGI. The V segment lost 1 base and the J segment 5 bases; nucleotides outside the gene matches: 5. CDR3 sequence (DNA): TGTGCCAGCAGTTACTGGGGGGGAATCAACAATGAGCAGTTCTTC. It specifies CASSYWGGINNEQFF.

The V and J genes are TRBV28 and TRBJ1-4, with 9 bases aligning to TRBD1. V lost 6 bases to trimming and J lost 8 bases; unmatched junction nucleotides: 13. The CDR3 runs 16 residues. The germline CDR1 and CDR2 sequences are MDHEN and SYDVKM. In nucleotides, the CDR3 is TGTGCCAGCAGCTCCGGACAGGGGAAGGGAAAAGAAAAACTGTTTTTT. Residues: CASSSGQGKGKEKLFF. The variable domain in full, with the rest retrieved from reference TRBV28 and TRBJ1-4, is DVKVTQSSRYLVKRTGEKVFLECVQDMDHENMFWYRQDPGLGLRLIYFSYDVKMKEKGDIPEGYSVSREKKERFSLILESASTNQTSMYLCASSSGQGKGKEKLFFGSGTQLSVL.

The chain recombines TRBV2 with TRBJ1-2, with a weak D call TRBD1 (6 bases). V gave up 7 bases and J gave up 5 bases, with 11 bases separating them. Germline lookup yields CDR1 SNHLY and CDR2 FYNNEI. The CDR3 sequence is 12 residues long. The CDR3 loop is CASNSGVYGYTF. The CDR3 DNA sequence: TGTGCCAGCAACTCAGGGGTATATGGCTACACCTTC.

The chain has TRBV7-6 and TRBJ2-1; D is unresolved. Germline-derived CDR1 and CDR2 are SGHVS and FNYEAQ. Trimming cost V 5 bases and J 6 bases, with 17 bases left between them. The CDR3 is made up of 15 amino acids. CDR3 region: CASSIDARYLNEQFF. The CDR3, as DNA: TGTGCCAGCAGCATAGACGCACGGTACCTCAATGAGCAGTTCTTC.

This chain uses TRBV6-5 with TRBJ2-7, with 9 positions matching TRBD1. Germline V gene sequence: CDR1 MNHEY, CDR2 SVGAGI. This CDR3 has 15 residues. The V and J ends lost 6 bases and 2 bases, in that order; junction bases with no gene match: 8. CDR3 coding DNA: TGTGCCAGCAGCCAGGGACAGGGTGGGACCTACGAGCAGTACTTC. Translation: CASSQGQGGTYEQYF.

The gene calls are TRBV18 and TRBJ1-2, with D maybe TRBD1 (6 bases). This CDR3 contains 13 residues. The V gene lost 8 bases and the J gene lost 6 bases, with 16 bases spanning the gap. The germline V gene encodes CDR1 KGHSH and CDR2 LQKENI. The CDR3 nucleotides are TGTGCCAGCCTACGCTTACAGGGAAATGGCTACACCTTC. Translated, it gives CASLRLQGNGYTF.

The chain joins TRBV11-2 to TRBJ2-2, with D possibly matching TRBD2 (5 bases). The length of the CDR3 is 12 residues. The V end was cut by 4 bases, the J end by 6 bases, with 6 bases between. Looked up from germline, CDR1 is SGHAT and CDR2 is FQNNGV. CDR3 sequence: CASSWEPGELFF. In DNA, the CDR3 is TGTGCCAGCAGCTGGGAGCCCGGGGAGCTGTTTTTT. Together with reference TRBV11-2 and TRBJ2-2, the CDR3 gives the full variable domain: EAGVAQSPRYKIIEKRQSVAFWCNPISGHATLYWYQQILGQGPKLLIQFQNNGVVDDSQLPKDRFSAERLKGVDSTLKIQPAKLEDSAVYLCASSWEPGELFFGEGSRLTVL.

The count of this clone is one. V and J are TRBV11-3 and TRBJ2-2, with 8 bases that match TRBD1. Trimming removed 5 bases from V and 7 bases from J; junction bases left unmatched: 6. The CDR3 loop spans 14 amino acids. Per germline, CDR1 SGHNT and CDR2 YENEEA. The CDR3 region has the DNA TGTGCCAGCAGCCAGACAGGGGTGGGCGGGGAGCTGTTTTTT. Its translation: CASSQTGVGGELFF.

The rearrangement joins TRBV6-6 to TRBJ1-4; 7 bases fit TRBD1. This CDR3 region has 12 residues. V lost 8 bases and J lost 5; bases outside the gene matches: 2. Germline loops: CDR1 MNHNY, CDR2 SVGAGI (reference sequence). This CDR3 is CASRDRNEKLFF. The CDR3 DNA reads TGTGCCAGCCGGGACAGAAATGAAAAACTGTTTTTT.

The J gene is TRBJ2-7, the V gene TRBV28, with 10 bases identical to TRBD1. Germline CDR1 and CDR2: MDHEN and SYDVKM. The CDR3 runs to 14 residues. V trimming: 6 bases; J trimming: 7 bases; junction bases outside the gene matches: 9. CDR3 bases: TGTGCCAGCAGCCAGCGACAGGGACAGGGGGAGCAGTACTTC. Encoded protein: CASSQRQGQGEQYF.

This sequence joins TRBV29-1 and TRBJ2-1; no firm D call. CDR1 is SQVTM and CDR2 is ANQGSEA in the germline V gene. This CDR3 spans 14 amino acids. V gave up 4 bases and J gave up 3 bases, with 13 bases separating them. CDR3 coding DNA: TGCAGCGTTGCCGCGACTTCTGACTACAATGAGCAGTTCTTC. It translates to CSVAATSDYNEQFF.

This chain uses TRBV6-6 with TRBJ2-1; D uncertain. The germline V and J ends were trimmed by 3 bases and 8 bases, with 8 bases remaining between them. Looked up from germline, CDR1 is MNHNY and CDR2 is SVGAGI (reference sequence). The CDR3 is 12 residues long. CDR3 residues: CASSYLAHEQFF. DNA of the CDR3: TGTGCCAGCAGTTATTTAGCCCATGAGCAGTTCTTC.

The chain links TRBV28 to TRBJ1-5; tentative D call: TRBD1 (5 bases). This CDR3 has 15 amino acids. The germline V gene has CDR1 MDHEN and CDR2 SYDVKM. With 10 bases removed from V and 8 bases from J, the gap between germline ends came to 24 bases. The CDR3 nucleotides are TGTGCCACCCTACCGACCGGGACTTTGGGGGAGCCCCAGCATTTT. It yields the protein CATLPTGTLGEPQHF.

The chain recombines TRBV12-2 with TRBJ2-7; the table's D call, TRBD1, was not checked against the DNA. TRBV12-2 is shown as a pseudogene. This CDR3 spans 15 amino acids. The CDR3 sequence: CASRPDRPRSYEQYF. In DNA, the CDR3 is TGTGCAAGTCGCCCGGACAGACCTCGATCCTACGAGCAGTACTTC.

The genes are TRBV28 and TRBJ2-5, with 9 bases lining up with TRBD2. Per germline, CDR1 MDHEN and CDR2 SYDVKM. The length of the CDR3 is 14 residues. Trimming took 2 bases from V and 3 from J; bases not matched to a gene: 1. The CDR3 is CASSLGGREETQYF. In DNA form, the CDR3 reads TGTGCCAGCAGTTTAGGCGGGAGGGAAGAGACCCAGTACTTC.

CDR3 residues: CASSRALTGGTEAFF. CDR3 coding DNA: TGTGCCAGCAGCCGAGCCCTGACAGGGGGCACTGAAGCTTTCTTT. This chain uses TRBV7-9 with TRBJ1-1, with 9 bases identical to TRBD1. V gave up 5 bases and J gave up 4 bases; unmatched junction bases: 8. Germline-derived CDR1 and CDR2 are SEHNR and FQNEAQ (reference sequence). CDR3 length: 15 amino acids. The full variable domain, its missing parts supplied by reference TRBV7-9 and TRBJ1-1, is DTGVSQNPRHKITKRGQNVTFRCDPISEHNRLYWYRQTLGQGPEFLTYFQNEAQLEKSRLLSDRFSAERPKGSFSTLEIQRTEQGDSAMYLCASSRALTGGTEAFFGQGTRLTVV.

This chain connects TRBV7-9 to TRBJ1-1; 7 bases are a match to TRBD1. Germline V gene lookup returns CDR1 SEHNR and CDR2 FQNEAQ (reference sequence). Trimming cost V 4 bases and J 4 bases; bases outside gene matches: 12. This CDR3 is 16 amino acids long. CDR3 DNA sequence: TGTGCCAGCAGCTCTCGACAGGGTGGTTGGAGCACTGAAGCTTTCTTT. This translates into CASSSRQGGWSTEAFF.

V is TRBV6-5 and J is TRBJ2-7; 9 nucleotides match TRBD1. This CDR3 comprises 15 residues. Trimming at V came to 0 bases and at J to 3 bases, leaving 3 bases not matched to a gene. CDR1 and CDR2 (germline): MNHEY, SVGAGI. The CDR3 sequence is CASSYSGQGGYEQYF. DNA for the CDR3: TGTGCCAGCAGTTACTCGGGACAGGGCGGCTACGAGCAGTACTTC.

This chain joins TRBV4-2 and TRBJ1-6; TRBD1 is a possible D gene (5 bases). V lost 5 bases, J lost 9 bases, and 20 bases lay in between. The CDR3 has 16 amino acids. Germline CDR1 reads LGHNA; CDR2 reads YNFKEQ. The CDR3 DNA sequence: TGTGCCAGCAGCGAAGGGACCGGGGAAAGGATTTCACCCCTCCACTTT. The encoded protein is CASSEGTGERISPLHF.

The chain carries TRBV7-9 and TRBJ1-1; TRBD1 matches 8 bases. The V segment lost 1 base and the J segment 0 bases; nucleotides outside the gene matches: 1. The CDR3 has 15 residues. The V gene's germline CDR1 is SEHNR and CDR2 FQNEAQ (reference sequence). The CDR3 loop reads CASSLGTGLNTEAFF. CDR3 DNA: TGTGCCAGCAGCTTAGGGACAGGGCTGAACACTGAAGCTTTCTTT.